The 21 T cell receptor beta chains below were found in one sample sequenced in a study of neurological immune-mediated disorders. TCRdb re-derived calls from the 5' RACE reads in MiXCR, one entry per CDR3 protein. The sample consists of tens of thousands of distinct CDR3 sequences, 10% of them appearing once. Sequencing used PBMCs. Every receptor here comes from a woman in her twenties or thirties with HTLV-1-associated myelopathy (HAM/TSP).

This clonotype came up many times. This chain joins TRBV4-2 and TRBJ2-7, with 7 bases lining up with TRBD1. V was clipped by 0 bases and J by 0 bases; unmatched bases: 8. The V gene's germline CDR1 is LGHNA and CDR2 YNFKEQ. The CDR3 has 17 residues. The CDR3 sequence: CASSQEPGTAVSYEQYF. CDR3 sequence (DNA): TGTGCCAGCAGCCAAGAACCCGGGACAGCCGTCTCCTACGAGCAGTACTTC.

This clonotype was observed at least ten times. This chain joins TRBV11-2 and TRBJ2-1; 10 nucleotides align to TRBD1. V lost 4 bases and J lost 7; bases outside the gene matches: 10. Germline CDR1 and CDR2: SGHAT and FQNNGV. The CDR3 runs to 16 residues. In nucleotides, the CDR3 is TGTGCCAGCAGCTCGACACGGGACAGGGGAGGGAATGAGCAGTTCTTC. Translation gives CASSSTRDRGGNEQFF. The full variable domain, in which reference TRBV11-2 and TRBJ2-1 provide the parts outside the CDR3, is EAGVAQSPRYKIIEKRQSVAFWCNPISGHATLYWYQQILGQGPKLLIQFQNNGVVDDSQLPKDRFSAERLKGVDSTLKIQPAKLEDSAVYLCASSSTRDRGGNEQFFGPGTRLTVL.

This clonotype was picked up many times. The chain uses TRBV29-1 and TRBJ2-4; 7 bases fit TRBD1. V shed 4 bases, J shed 0 bases, and the junction held 9 bases outside the gene matches. In germline, CDR1 is SQVTM, CDR2 ANQGSEA. The CDR3 contains 16 residues. The CDR3 reads CSVGSDRVLAKNIQYF. DNA for the CDR3: TGCAGCGTTGGGTCCGACAGGGTACTAGCCAAAAACATTCAGTACTTC.

The sample holds many counts of this clonotype. This chain links TRBV19 with TRBJ1-2, with D possibly being TRBD1 (6 bases). Deletions cut 5 bases from V and 4 bases from J, with 14 bases between. Germline CDR1 is LNHDA and CDR2 is SQIVND (reference sequence). The CDR3 is 14 amino acids. The CDR3 is CASSSYRDPYGYTF. CDR3 DNA: TGTGCCAGTAGTTCGTACAGGGACCCCTATGGCTACACCTTC. Based on the CDR3 plus reference TRBV19 and TRBJ1-2, the full variable domain is DGGITQSPKYLFRKEGQNVTLSCEQNLNHDAMYWYRQDPGQGLRLIYYSQIVNDFQKGDIAEGYSVSREKKESFPLTVTSAQKNPTAFYLCASSSYRDPYGYTFGSGTRLTVV.

This clonotype was recorded many times. V and J are TRBV10-3 and TRBJ2-6; TRBD2 aligns across 7 bases. The CDR3 is 18 amino acids. Germline CDR1 reads ENHRY; CDR2 reads SYGVKD. Trimming at V came to 3 bases and at J to 0 bases, leaving 8 bases not matched to a gene. CDR3 loop: CAISDRQRGTSGANVLTF. The CDR3 DNA sequence: TGTGCCATCAGTGATCGCCAGCGGGGAACCTCTGGGGCCAACGTCCTGACTTTC.

This clonotype was recorded at least ten times. The chain carries TRBV7-9 and TRBJ2-5; D possibly corresponds to TRBD1 (6 bases). This CDR3 comprises 16 residues. CDR1 and CDR2 from the germline V gene are SEHNR and FQNEAQ (reference sequence). V was trimmed by 0 bases and J by 4 bases, leaving 15 bases between them. The CDR3 spells CASSLAWGRHGETQYF. CDR3 DNA sequence: TGTGCCAGCAGCTTAGCATGGGGGCGTCATGGAGAGACCCAGTACTTC.

This clonotype was found many times. The chain has TRBV27 and TRBJ2-7; D tentatively reads TRBD1 or TRBD2 (5 bases each). The length of the CDR3 is 11 residues. Germline loops: CDR1 MNHEY, CDR2 SMNVEV (reference sequence). Trimming left V 4 bases short and J 4 bases short, with 5 bases between. CDR3 region: CASSWGYEQYF. In DNA, the CDR3 is TGTGCCAGCAGTTGGGGGTACGAGCAGTACTTC.

The table lists this clonotype with many counts. This chain uses TRBV18 with TRBJ1-3; D is unresolved. Germline V CDR1 and CDR2: KGHSH, LQKENI. V lost 3 bases to trimming and J lost 4 bases, with 13 bases between them. The CDR3 has 15 amino acids. CDR3 amino acids: CASSPDLNIGNTIYF. The CDR3 DNA follows: TGTGCCAGCTCACCGGACCTCAATATCGGAAACACCATATATTTT.

Comment on this clonotype: A read error may produce the germline difference seen at one junction end. The V and J genes are TRBV5-1 and TRBJ1-1; the match to TRBD1 covers 10 bases. Germline-derived CDR1 and CDR2 are SGHRS and YFSETQ. This CDR3 comprises 16 residues. Here the CDR3 reads CASSLGDRGPFTEDFF. Written as DNA, the CDR3 is TGCGCAAGCAGCTTAGGCGACAGGGGGCCTTTCACTGAAGATTTCTTT.

This clonotype was counted ten times or more. The chain has TRBV20-1 and TRBJ2-3; TRBD2 matches 9 bases. This CDR3 has 16 residues. Germline CDR1 and CDR2: DFQATT and SNEGSKA (reference sequence). V trimming: 3 bases; J trimming: 3 bases; junction bases outside the gene matches: 10. CDR3 sequence: CSASRPSGVGTDTQYF. The DNA of the CDR3 is TGCAGTGCTAGTCGGCCTAGCGGGGTCGGTACAGATACGCAGTATTTT.

This chain links TRBV20-1 with TRBJ2-3; 7 bases map to TRBD2. J gave up 4 bases and V 1 base, and 8 bases lay outside the gene matches. Germline assignment: CDR1 DFQATT and CDR2 SNEGSKA (reference sequence). The CDR3 has 15 amino acids. The CDR3 protein is CSARVGGVGADTQYF. The CDR3 bases are TGCAGTGCTAGAGTGGGGGGGGTCGGCGCAGATACGCAGTATTTT.

This clonotype was found many times. The gene calls are TRBV27 and TRBJ2-1, with 11 bases fitting TRBD2. Germline CDR1 is MNHEY and CDR2 is SMNVEV (reference sequence). V gave up 6 bases and J gave up 4 bases; unmatched junction bases: 5. The CDR3 is made up of 15 amino acids. CDR3 region: CASSPLAGGYNEQFF. The CDR3 DNA sequence: TGTGCCAGCAGCCCTCTAGCGGGGGGATACAATGAGCAGTTCTTC.

This clonotype was seen at least ten times. This chain links TRBV20-1 with TRBJ2-7; D call uncertain. The germline gives CDR1 DFQATT, CDR2 SNEGSKA (reference sequence). The CDR3 covers 13 residues. The V end was cut by 1 base, the J end by 3 bases, with 10 bases between. The CDR3 sequence is CSARVAARYEQYF. The CDR3 nucleotides are TGCAGTGCTAGAGTGGCGGCCCGCTACGAGCAGTACTTC.

This clonotype showed up many times. This rearrangement joins TRBV7-2 to TRBJ2-7, with D possibly TRBD2 on 6 matching bases. Deletions cut 5 bases from V and 3 bases from J, with 17 bases between. This CDR3 is built from 15 residues. In germline, CDR1 is SGHTA, CDR2 FQGNSA. CDR3 amino acids: CASSQQGVGLYEQYF. DNA for the CDR3: TGTGCCAGCAGCCAACAAGGAGTGGGACTCTACGAGCAGTACTTC.

This clonotype has ten or more counts. The V gene is TRBV6-5, the J gene TRBJ1-5; tentative D call: TRBD1 (6 bases). The CDR3 is 16 amino acids. V gave up 0 bases and J gave up 0 bases, with 9 bases separating them. The germline V gene encodes CDR1 MNHEY and CDR2 SVGAGI. In DNA form, the CDR3 reads TGTGCCAGCAGTTACTCGGACAGTTATAGCAATCAGCCCCAGCATTTT. Translating gives CASSYSDSYSNQPQHF.

This clonotype was observed many times. The CDR3 DNA sequence: TGTGCCAGCAGCCACTCCGGGACAGGGAATCTCGAGCAGTACTTC. As protein: CASSHSGTGNLEQYF. V gene TRBV3-1 combines with J gene TRBJ2-7, with TRBD1 matching over 9 bases. The V gene end was trimmed by 3 bases and the J gene end by 6 bases; junction bases not matched to a gene: 9. This CDR3 is 15 amino acids long. Germline-derived CDR1 and CDR2 are LGHDT and YNNKEL (reference sequence).

This clonotype is categorized as medium-sized. This chain connects TRBV11-2 to TRBJ1-1; no firm D call. Looked up from germline, CDR1 is SGHAT and CDR2 is FQNNGV. The V end was cut by 5 bases, the J end by 3 bases, with 16 bases between. The CDR3 consists of 15 residues. The DNA for the CDR3 is TGTGCCAGCAGCCAATGGGGAAGGGTGGACACTGAAGCTTTCTTT. It translates to CASSQWGRVDTEAFF. The whole variable domain, remainder taken from reference TRBV11-2 and TRBJ1-1, is EAGVAQSPRYKIIEKRQSVAFWCNPISGHATLYWYQQILGQGPKLLIQFQNNGVVDDSQLPKDRFSAERLKGVDSTLKIQPAKLEDSAVYLCASSQWGRVDTEAFFGQGTRLTVV.

This clonotype has ten or more counts. J is TRBJ2-3 and V is TRBV10-3, with 8 nucleotides matching TRBD2. Trimming cost V 7 bases and J 0 bases; bases outside gene matches: 15. The CDR3 is made up of 18 amino acids. Germline CDR1 ENHRY, CDR2 SYGVKD. The CDR3 sequence: CAITSPSGGRTSTDTQYF. CDR3 DNA sequence: TGTGCCATCACCTCCCCCAGCGGGGGACGTACTAGCACAGATACGCAGTATTTT.

In this sample, this clonotype turned up many times. The chain couples TRBV5-1 to TRBJ2-7, with D possibly being TRBD2 (5 bases). Trimming shortened V by 0 bases and J by 5 bases, and 6 bases separated the two germline ends. The CDR3 runs 12 residues. Looked up from germline, CDR1 is SGHRS and CDR2 is YFSETQ. This CDR3 reads CASSLVGNEQYF. For the CDR3, the DNA is TGCGCCAGCAGCTTGGTCGGGAACGAGCAGTACTTC.

This clonotype was counted ten times or more. CDR3 in DNA: TGCGCCAGCAGCTTTAGAGAAGCCCTTTCCTACAATGAGCAGTTCTTC. Amino acids: CASSFREALSYNEQFF. This chain joins TRBV5-1 and TRBJ2-1; D is unclear. The V gene's germline CDR1 is SGHRS and CDR2 YFSETQ. There are 16 residues in the CDR3. V lost 2 bases to trimming and J lost 1 base, with 13 bases between them.

In this sample, this clonotype turned up many times. For the CDR3, the DNA is TGTGCCAGTTCCTTGGAGGGGACAGTGAACACTGAAGCTTTCTTT. Translating gives CASSLEGTVNTEAFF. The chain employs TRBV19 and TRBJ1-1; 7 nucleotides agree with TRBD1. Trimming cost V 8 bases and J 0 bases; bases outside gene matches: 9. The germline gives CDR1 LNHDA, CDR2 SQIVND (reference sequence). The CDR3 consists of 15 residues.